This is a list of T cell receptor beta chains from one sample in a study of T cell responses to AZD1222 COVID-19 vaccine. This table comes from immunoSEQ multiplex PCR, and its TCRdb copy is limited to in-frame clones, with some not included. The table lists roughly 100,000 clones, approximately 89% of them singletons. The specimen was peripheral blood, collected 28 days after the second dose of the MenACWY control vaccine. The receptors come from an adult who received the MenACWY meningococcal vaccine as a control. The CDR3 runs from the conserved cysteine through the conserved F or W. D genes are given only for firm matches. Clone size is given for some rows only: seen once, a few or many times, or a class if the clone is expanded.

.,TRBV2,TRBJ1-1,.,TGTGCCAGCAAAAACACTGAAGCTTTCTTT,CASKNTEAFF
.,TRBV12-3/TRBV12-4,TRBJ1-5,.,TGTGCCAGCAGTCTGACAGGTAATCAGCCCCAGCATTTT,CASSLTGNQPQHF
.,TRBV6-2/TRBV6-3,TRBJ2-5,once,TGTGCCAGCAGCATTACTCGAGAGACCCAGTACTTC,CASSITRETQYF
TRBD1,TRBV7-9,TRBJ1-1,.,TGTGCCAGCAGCACCCGACAGGGGAACACTGAAGCTTTCTTT,CASSTRQGNTEAFF
TRBD1,TRBV4-3,TRBJ1-2,.,TGCGCCAGCAGCCCCCAGCGACAGGGCGTTGCGGTGTATGGCTACACCTTC,CASSPQRQGVAVYGYTF
TRBD1,TRBV10-2,TRBJ1-2,.,TGCGCCAGCAGTTCACCGGGACAGGGGGCGGCTGGCTACACCTTC,CASSSPGQGAAGYTF
TRBD1,TRBV9,TRBJ2-2,.,TGTGCCAGCAGCGCGGGGGGGACAGGGGCCCCTGCCGGGGAGCTGTTTTTT,CASSAGGTGAPAGELFF
.,TRBV6-5,TRBJ1-2,.,TGTGCCAGCAGTATTACTGGGGACTATGGCTACACCTTC,CASSITGDYGYTF
.,TRBV5-1,TRBJ2-7,.,TGCGCCAGCACCGCCCGAGGAAACTACGAGCAGTACTTC,CASTARGNYEQYF
TRBD2,TRBV2,TRBJ2-7,.,TGTGCCAGCGGAGCGGGCGGGGGGCCAACCTACGAGCAGTACTTC,CASGAGGGPTYEQYF
.,TRBV11-2,TRBJ2-3,.,TGTGCCAGCAGCTTTACTGGGGCGGGTGCTAGCACAGATACGCAGTATTTT,CASSFTGAGASTDTQYF
.,TRBV20-1,TRBJ1-2,.,TGCAGTGCTAGTCTCCAGTCCCCCTACTATGGCTACACCTTC,CSASLQSPYYGYTF
TRBD1,TRBV10-3,TRBJ1-3,.,TGTGCCACCGGACAGGGTGGGGGAAACACCATATATTTT,CATGQGGGNTIYF
.,TRBV4-3,TRBJ2-7,.,TGCGCCAGCAGCCAAGCGGACAGCTACGAGCAGTACTTC,CASSQADSYEQYF
TRBD1,TRBV14,TRBJ1-1,.,TGTGCCAGCAGCCCCAGCCGGACAGGGATCGCGGCTTTCTTT,CASSPSRTGIAAFF
TRBD2,TRBV19,TRBJ2-5,.,TGTGCCAGTAGTATTACTAGCGGGGGGATCGGGGAGACCCAGTACTTC,CASSITSGGIGETQYF
.,TRBV27,TRBJ1-1,.,TGTGCCAGCAGTTTGGTAGGGGCGGACACTGAAGCTTTCTTT,CASSLVGADTEAFF
.,TRBV30,TRBJ1-6,.,TGTGCCTTCCGCCTTTGGACTTTGAATTCACCCCTCCACTTT,CAFRLWTLNSPLHF
TRBD1,TRBV7-8,TRBJ1-6,.,TGTGCCAGCAGCAGGGACAGGGATAATTCACCCCTCCACTTT,CASSRDRDNSPLHF
.,TRBV4-1,TRBJ1-5,.,TGCGCCAGCAGCCAAGACGGACTCTCGAGGGGCAATCAGCCCCAGCATTTT,CASSQDGLSRGNQPQHF
.,TRBV7-2,TRBJ1-2,.,TGTGCCAGCAGCTTAAATCGCGGAGAAAACTATGGCTACACCTTC,CASSLNRGENYGYTF
.,TRBV28,TRBJ1-2,.,TGTGCCAGCAGCCTTGGTGGGGTGCGTGGCTACACCTTC,CASSLGGVRGYTF
TRBD2,TRBV27,TRBJ2-2,.,TGTGCCAGCAGTTTAGTGGGCGGGGGAACAAACACCGGGGAGCTGTTTTTT,CASSLVGGGTNTGELFF
.,TRBV5-1,TRBJ2-7,.,TGCGCCAGCAGCTTCCTGAGCGGGTACGAGCAGTACTTC,CASSFLSGYEQYF
.,TRBV6-5,TRBJ1-6,.,TGTGCCAGCAGACGAATTGGTTCACCCCTCCACTTT,CASRRIGSPLHF
.,TRBV27,TRBJ1-1,.,TGTGCCATACGAGAATACGGGAACACTGAAGCTTTCTTT,CAIREYGNTEAFF
.,TRBV3-1/TRBV3-2,TRBJ1-3,few,TGTGCCAGCAGCCAAGATCCGAGCTCTGGAAACACCATATATTTT,CASSQDPSSGNTIYF
.,TRBV5-1,TRBJ2-3,.,TGCGCCAGCAGCCCCTGGACGCGCACAGATACGCAGTATTTT,CASSPWTRTDTQYF
TRBD1,TRBV5-1,TRBJ1-1,.,TGCGCCAGCAGCTTGAACCCAGGGGGCTCGAACACTGAAGCTTTCTTT,CASSLNPGGSNTEAFF